These T cell receptor beta chains were read from a single sample in a study of blood T cell repertoires in COVID-19. Data came from immunoSEQ multiplex PCR; TCRdb stores just in-frame clones and leaves some out. The table has about 220,000 clones, about 86% seen once; the top ten hold roughly 2.4%. The sequencing sample was made of peripheral blood. These receptors originate from an older woman with acute or convalescent COVID-19. CDR3s include the opening cysteine and the closing phenylalanine or tryptophan. The order of the fields is J gene, D gene, clone size, V gene, CDR3 DNA, CDR3 protein. D genes are given only for firm matches. Only part of the rows carry a size: once, few, many, or a class if the clone is expanded.

TRBJ1-5	-	once	TRBV7-2	TGTGCCAGCAGTTCGACCCTAGCCGGTCAGCCCCAGCATTTT	CASSSTLAGQPQHF
TRBJ1-6	TRBD1	-	TRBV2	TGTGCCAGCAGTGGACAGGGGGCTACAATTTCACCCCTCCACTTT	CASSGQGATISPLHF
TRBJ1-4	-	-	TRBV6-6	TGTGCCAGCACTTTCGGCGGCGAAAAACTGTTTTTT	CASTFGGEKLFF
TRBJ1-1	-	-	TRBV9	TGTGCCAGCAGCGCGAGAAGCGGGGGCACTGAAGCTTTCTTT	CASSARSGGTEAFF
TRBJ2-1	TRBD2	few	TRBV4-2	TGTGCCAGCAGCCAAGATCCTAGCGGGTTTAGCTCCTACAATGAGCAGTTCTTC	CASSQDPSGFSSYNEQFF
TRBJ2-3	-	-	TRBV12-3/TRBV12-4	TGTGCCAGCAGTTTCGGTAGAACAGATACGCAGTATTTT	CASSFGRTDTQYF
TRBJ2-2	-	-	TRBV18	TGTGCCAGCTCACCAGGGACTTTCAGTACCGGGGAGCTGTTTTTT	CASSPGTFSTGELFF
TRBJ2-3	TRBD2	-	TRBV11-2	TGTGCCAGCAGCTCCCGGACTAGCGGGGTGACTACAGATACGCAGTATTTT	CASSSRTSGVTTDTQYF
TRBJ1-2	-	-	TRBV4-2	TGTGCCAGCAGCCAAGACGGGGGGCTGGGGAATGGCTACACCTTC	CASSQDGGLGNGYTF
TRBJ1-4	TRBD1	-	TRBV5-1	TGCGCCAGCTCACCTATCCCAGGGGGCGCACATGAAAAACTGTTTTTT	CASSPIPGGAHEKLFF
TRBJ1-2	TRBD1	once	TRBV10-3	TGTGCCATCTCCCGGGACAGGGGGTTTGGCTACACCTTC	CAISRDRGFGYTF
TRBJ2-4	-	-	TRBV28	TGTGCCAGCACCAGACAGATAGAAAACATTCAGTACTTC	CASTRQIENIQYF
TRBJ2-5	TRBD1	-	TRBV7-8	TGTGCCACAAGACAGGGCCAAAGAGACGGCCAGTACTTC	CATRQGQRDGQYF
TRBJ2-1	-	-	TRBV29-1	TGCAGCGTTGAAGCGGGGGTATCCTACAATGAGCAGTTCTTC	CSVEAGVSYNEQFF
TRBJ1-6	TRBD1	-	TRBV6-5	TGTGCCAGCAGCTCCGGGACAGGGGTTGGATCACCCCTCCACTTT	CASSSGTGVGSPLHF
TRBJ2-3	-	-	TRBV25-1	TGTGCCAGCAGTTTCCCGGGACTCCGGCGATCACACACAGATACGCAGTATTTT	CASSFPGLRRSHTDTQYF
TRBJ2-1	-	-	TRBV7-2	TGTGCCAGCAGCTTAGGCCTATCATCCAATGAGCAGTTCTTC	CASSLGLSSNEQFF
TRBJ2-2	-	-	TRBV2	TGTGCCAGCAGTGGGGCCCGAAACACCGGGGAGCTGTTTTTT	CASSGARNTGELFF
TRBJ2-5	-	-	TRBV10-3	TGTGCCATCAGTCCCTTCAGGGGTGGGGAGACCCAGTACTTC	CAISPFRGGETQYF
TRBJ1-2	-	-	TRBV19	TGTGCCAGTAGTATAGTCGCTGCAGGGGCTTCGGGCTACACCTTC	CASSIVAAGASGYTF
TRBJ2-7	-	-	TRBV11-2	TGTGCCAGCAGCTATACAGGGAACGAGCAGTACTTC	CASSYTGNEQYF
TRBJ2-5	TRBD1	-	TRBV19	TGTGCCAGTAGTATGGGGTTGGCAGGGGGCGCGGGGACCCAGTACTTC	CASSMGLAGGAGTQYF
TRBJ1-2	-	-	TRBV5-6	TGTGCCAGCAGCTCGCCCGCAGGGTTCTATGGCTACACCTTC	CASSSPAGFYGYTF
TRBJ1-2	-	-	TRBV10-2	TGCGCCAGCTCGGACAGACAAGAATACTATGGCTACACCTTC	CASSDRQEYYGYTF
TRBJ1-2	-	-	TRBV18	TGTGCCAGCTCAAAAGACAGAGCTAACTATGGCTACACCTTC	CASSKDRANYGYTF
TRBJ1-2	-	-	TRBV6-5	TGTGCCAGCCAAGAAGCAGGGGTCGGTAACTATGGCTACACCTTC	CASQEAGVGNYGYTF
TRBJ1-5	TRBD1	once	TRBV15	TGTGCCACCAGCAAAGACAGGGGGAAGAATCAGCCCCAGCATTTT	CATSKDRGKNQPQHF
TRBJ1-5	TRBD1	-	TRBV2	TGTGCCAGCAGACAGGGGCGCAATCAGCCCCAGCATTTT	CASRQGRNQPQHF
TRBJ1-3	TRBD1	-	TRBV6-6	TGTGCCAGCAGCATCCGACAGGGATCATCTGGAAACACCATATATTTT	CASSIRQGSSGNTIYF
TRBJ2-7	-	-	TRBV18	TGTGCCAGCTCACCGACAGTCTCCTACGAGCAGTACTTC	CASSPTVSYEQYF
TRBJ2-3	-	-	TRBV4-2	TGTGCCAGCAGCCAAGAAGGAGGGCCGAGCACAGATACGCAGTATTTT	CASSQEGGPSTDTQYF
TRBJ2-2	-	-	TRBV7-9	TGTGCCAGCAGGCCCAAAGGGAGCGGGGAGCTGTTTTTT	CASRPKGSGELFF
TRBJ2-7	TRBD1	-	TRBV6-1	TGTGCCAGCAGTGAAGCGTGGACAGGGTCCTACGAGCAGTACTTC	CASSEAWTGSYEQYF
TRBJ1-2	-	once	TRBV30	TGTGCCTCCTCGCGGGGGACTTACTCCAACTATGGCTACACCTTC	CASSRGTYSNYGYTF
TRBJ1-2	-	once	TRBV4-1	TGCGCCAGCAGCCAAGTAGACAGGATTGACTATGGCTACACCTTC	CASSQVDRIDYGYTF
TRBJ2-2	TRBD1	-	TRBV27	TGTGCCAGCAGTACTACAGGGGTGAACACCGGGGAGCTGTTTTTT	CASSTTGVNTGELFF
TRBJ1-2	TRBD1	-	TRBV30	TGTGCCTGGAAAGGGACAGATGGCTACACCTTC	CAWKGTDGYTF
TRBJ2-1	TRBD2	-	TRBV2	TGTGCCAGTAGCGGGTTCAATGAGCAGTTCTTC	CASSGFNEQFF
TRBJ2-7	TRBD2	-	TRBV7-8	TGTGCCAGCAGCTCGGGGACTAGCGGGGTTTACTACGAGCAGTACTTC	CASSSGTSGVYYEQYF
TRBJ1-3	TRBD1	few	TRBV19	TGTGCCAGTAGTAGGGGACAGGGGGCTGGAAACACCATATATTTT	CASSRGQGAGNTIYF
TRBJ1-2	TRBD1	-	TRBV5-1	TGCGCCAGCAGCTTGGGCCGGACAGGAGAGAGCTATGGCTACACCTTC	CASSLGRTGESYGYTF
TRBJ1-2	-	-	TRBV30	TGTGCCTGGAGTATCACTGGACAGACAGTCTATGGCTACACCTTC	CAWSITGQTVYGYTF
TRBJ1-1	-	-	TRBV6-2/TRBV6-3	TGTGCCAGCAGTGTTTACAGGGTTGGGCGCACTGAAGCTTTCTTT	CASSVYRVGRTEAFF
TRBJ1-2	TRBD1	-	TRBV5-8	TGTGCCAGCAGAGGACAGGCCTTTGAAGATGGCTACACCTTC	CASRGQAFEDGYTF
TRBJ1-5	TRBD1	-	TRBV12-3/TRBV12-4	TGTGCCAGCCAGCCAGGGGGTAATCAGCCCCAGCATTTT	CASQPGGNQPQHF
TRBJ2-1	TRBD2	-	TRBV6-5	TGTGCCAGCAGCGACGGGACTAGTAATCACAATGAGCAGTTCTTC	CASSDGTSNHNEQFF
TRBJ1-2	-	-	TRBV19	TGTGCCAGTAGGACCCCTCGGCACGGGGGGGCCGGTGGCTACACCTTC	CASRTPRHGGAGGYTF
TRBJ1-4	-	few	TRBV3-1/TRBV3-2	TGTGCCAGCAGCCAGCCACCCTACAGTGATAAACTGTTTTTT	CASSQPPYSDKLFF
TRBJ1-3	-	-	TRBV18	TGTGCCAGCTCACCACTTTCCGTCGGGGGGCCTGGAAACACCATATATTTT	CASSPLSVGGPGNTIYF
TRBJ1-4	-	-	TRBV4-1	TGCGCCAGCAGCCAAGAGGTAACAGCAACTAATGAAAAACTGTTTTTT	CASSQEVTATNEKLFF